A selection of T cell receptor beta chains follows, all from one sample in a study of read filtering for tumor transcriptome and immune sequencing. TCRdb processed the reads anew with MiXCR; each CDR3 protein has one entry. The repertoire holds tens of thousands of distinct CDR3 sequences, with approximately 19% as singletons. The sequencing input was a population of CD138-negative cells sorted from bone marrow. These receptors were obtained from a donor at least 40 years old with multiple myeloma. Both conserved end residues are part of each CDR3. Fields, in order: V gene, J gene, CDR3 length, D gene, clone size, CDR3 protein, CDR3 DNA. The D gene is left open where the match is weak. A row's size may be missing; if present it is once, few, many or a size class.

>TRBV7-9|TRBJ1-1|17|NA|NA
CASSSNPGQGANTEAFF
TGTGCCAGCAGCTCTAATCCAGGACAAGGGGCAAACACTGAAGCTTTCTTT
>TRBV20-1|TRBJ1-5|14|TRBD1|many
CSASGQGARRPQHF
TGCAGTGCTTCGGGACAGGGGGCCCGTCGGCCCCAGCATTTT
>TRBV5-1|TRBJ2-2|15|NA|many
CASSLEGPDTGELFF
TGCGCCAGCAGCTTGGAAGGGCCGGACACCGGGGAGCTGTTTTTT
>TRBV11-3|TRBJ1-4|13|NA|many
CASSVGNGRKLFF
TGTGCCAGCAGCGTTGGAAACGGGAGGAAACTGTTTTTT
>TRBV28|TRBJ1-5|11|NA|many
CASSLGWPQHF
TGTGCCAGCAGTTTGGGTTGGCCCCAGCATTTT
>TRBV9|TRBJ2-1|15|NA|many
CASSFNLQSGNEQFF
TGTGCCAGCAGCTTCAATCTCCAATCGGGCAATGAGCAGTTCTTC
>TRBV13|TRBJ2-7|14|NA|many
CASSFGDTYYEQYF
TGTGCCAGCAGCTTTGGGGACACCTACTACGAGCAGTACTTC
>TRBV24-1|TRBJ2-1|15|NA|NA
CATSDHRVPYNEQFF
TGTGCCACCAGTGACCACAGGGTCCCCTACAATGAGCAGTTCTTC
>TRBV9|TRBJ2-5|15|TRBD2|NA
CASSGPKGGQETQYF
TGTGCCAGCAGCGGTCCCAAGGGAGGGCAAGAGACCCAGTACTTC
>TRBV28|TRBJ2-1|13|TRBD2|many
CAIGREVYNEQFF
TGTGCCATCGGGCGGGAGGTCTACAATGAGCAGTTCTTC
>TRBV7-2|TRBJ2-1|17|TRBD2|NA
CASRKAGGEGSYNEQFF
TGTGCCAGCAGAAAGGCGGGAGGGGAGGGCTCCTACAATGAGCAGTTCTTC
>TRBV12-5|TRBJ2-6|12|NA|many
CASGREANVLTF
TGTGCTAGTGGTCGGGAAGCCAACGTCCTGACTTTC
>TRBV7-9|TRBJ2-2|14|TRBD1|few
CALDRGLNTGELFF
TGTGCCCTGGACAGGGGACTGAACACCGGGGAGCTGTTTTTT
>TRBV6-5|TRBJ1-1|13|NA|many
CASSYYRGTEAFF
TGTGCCAGCAGTTACTACCGGGGCACTGAAGCTTTCTTT
>TRBV18|TRBJ1-1|13|NA|many
CASSPRMNTEAFF
TGTGCCAGCTCACCGCGAATGAACACTGAAGCTTTCTTT
>TRBV27|TRBJ2-1|16|NA|many
CASSFEAPVTYNEQFF
TGTGCCAGCAGTTTCGAGGCCCCGGTTACCTACAATGAGCAGTTCTTC
>TRBV14|TRBJ2-1|11|NA|many
CASSLSSKQFF
TGTGCCAGCAGCCTTTCTTCAAAGCAGTTCTTC
>TRBV6-2/TRBV6-3|TRBJ2-1|14|NA|many
CASSYRNRDNEQFF
TGTGCCAGCAGTTATAGAAATCGGGACAATGAGCAGTTCTTC
>TRBV11-2|TRBJ2-1|14|TRBD2|NA
CASSLRTSGGEQFF
TGTGCCAGCAGCTTAAGGACTAGCGGGGGTGAGCAGTTCTTC
>TRBV5-1|TRBJ2-5|17|TRBD1|NA
CASSPDRGRGRQETQYF
TGCGCCAGCAGCCCGGACAGGGGGCGGGGAAGACAAGAGACCCAGTACTTC
>TRBV7-2|TRBJ2-7|15|TRBD1|many
CASSAPGTGGNEQYF
TGTGCCAGCAGCGCGCCCGGGACAGGGGGCAACGAGCAGTACTTC
>TRBV29-1|TRBJ2-1|14|TRBD2|medium-sized
CSGRKRGGPNEQFF
TGCAGCGGTAGAAAGCGGGGGGGCCCTAATGAGCAGTTCTTC
>TRBV20-1|TRBJ1-1|14|NA|few
CSARAGASNTEAFF
TGCAGTGCTAGGGCGGGGGCCTCGAACACTGAAGCTTTCTTT
>TRBV7-3|TRBJ2-5|13|TRBD1|many
CASGRDSQETQYF
TGTGCCAGCGGCAGGGACAGCCAAGAGACCCAGTACTTC
>TRBV6-5|TRBJ2-3|15|TRBD1|many
CASSYGDSSTDTQYF
TGTGCCAGCAGTTACGGGGACAGTAGCACAGATACGCAGTATTTT
>TRBV11-1|TRBJ2-5|14|TRBD1|many
CASQGAARQETQYF
TGTGCCAGCCAGGGGGCTGCCCGCCAAGAGACCCAGTACTTC
>TRBV5-1|TRBJ2-5|15|NA|many
CASSFALLERETQYF
TGCGCCAGCAGCTTTGCCTTACTGGAACGAGAGACCCAGTACTTC
>TRBV5-1|TRBJ2-6|20|TRBD2|NA
CASSLAQAEREGSGVNVLTF
TGCGCCAGCAGCTTGGCCCAGGCGGAGCGGGAGGGATCTGGGGTCAACGTCCTGACTTTC
>TRBV27|TRBJ2-3|14|TRBD2|many
CASSWRGSRDTQYF
TGTGCCAGCAGCTGGCGGGGGAGTCGCGATACGCAGTATTTT
>TRBV27|TRBJ2-2|17|NA|many
CASSFLQPGPNTGELFF
TGTGCCAGCAGTTTCCTCCAACCGGGGCCTAACACCGGGGAGCTGTTTTTT
>TRBV20-1|TRBJ1-5|14|NA|NA
CSAPRTEGNQPQHF
TGCAGTGCTCCACGGACAGAAGGCAATCAGCCCCAGCATTTT
>TRBV7-3|TRBJ2-5|14|TRBD2|few
CASSPGGTIETQYF
TGTGCCAGCAGTCCCGGGGGGACCATAGAGACCCAGTACTTC
>TRBV5-1|TRBJ2-1|14|TRBD2|many
CASSLVSGSYEQFF
TGCGCCAGCAGCTTGGTTAGCGGGAGCTATGAGCAGTTCTTC
>TRBV20-1|TRBJ2-1|14|NA|many
CSAPGGPGYNEQFF
TGCAGTGCGCCTGGAGGGCCCGGGTACAATGAGCAGTTCTTC
>TRBV27|TRBJ2-6|16|NA|many
CASTSGTGPGANVLTF
TGTGCCAGCACCTCAGGCACAGGGCCTGGGGCCAACGTCCTGACTTTC
>TRBV29-1|TRBJ2-7|13|NA|many
CSARPGGSYEQYF
TGCAGCGCCCGTCCAGGGGGGTCCTACGAGCAGTACTTC
>TRBV11-1|TRBJ1-3|17|NA|NA
CASSHLRDLRSGNTIYF
TGTGCCAGCAGCCACCTCCGGGACCTACGCTCTGGAAACACCATATATTTT
>TRBV6-2/TRBV6-3|TRBJ2-2|13|NA|many
CASSYRGTGELFF
TGTGCCAGCAGTTATAGGGGCACCGGGGAGCTGTTTTTT
>TRBV6-6|TRBJ1-1|14|NA|NA
CASSYSAQKPEAFF
TGTGCCAGCAGTTATTCGGCCCAGAAACCCGAAGCTTTCTTT
>TRBV18|TRBJ2-1|13|NA|many
CASSRLKGDEQFF
TGTGCCAGCTCACGACTTAAGGGGGATGAGCAGTTCTTC
>TRBV6-2/TRBV6-3|TRBJ1-5|16|NA|NA
CASSYPPGQVNQPQHF
TGTGCCAGCAGTTACCCTCCAGGGCAGGTCAATCAGCCCCAGCATTTT
>TRBV6-1|TRBJ2-3|15|TRBD2|many
CASNGLAEAPDTQYF
TGTGCCAGCAACGGACTAGCGGAGGCCCCGGATACGCAGTATTTT
>TRBV3-1|TRBJ2-3|17|NA|many
CASSQEGKLSATDTQYF
TGTGCCAGCAGCCAAGAAGGGAAACTATCCGCAACAGATACGCAGTATTTT
>TRBV5-4|TRBJ2-6|15|NA|many
CASSPGGPGANVLTF
TGTGCCAGCAGCCCAGGAGGGCCTGGGGCCAACGTCCTGACTTTC
>TRBV28|TRBJ1-5|13|NA|many
CASSFVGYQPQHF
TGTGCCAGCAGTTTTGTTGGGTACCAGCCCCAGCATTTT
>TRBV11-3|TRBJ2-5|14|NA|NA
CASSLEARGETQYF
TGTGCCAGCAGCTTAGAGGCCAGGGGAGAGACCCAGTACTTC
>TRBV11-3|TRBJ1-2|14|NA|many
CASSLLKPNYGYTF
TGTGCCAGCAGCTTACTAAAGCCCAACTATGGCTACACCTTC
>TRBV20-1|TRBJ2-7|13|TRBD1|many
CSAPGQGAGEQYF
TGCAGTGCACCGGGACAGGGGGCGGGCGAGCAGTACTTC
>TRBV10-3|TRBJ1-1|14|NA|many
CAISAQGWATEAFF
TGTGCCATCAGTGCTCAGGGGTGGGCCACTGAAGCTTTCTTT
>TRBV23-1|TRBJ2-4|13|NA|NA
CASSQSLRGHQYF
TGCGCCAGCAGTCAATCGTTAAGGGGACATCAGTACTTC
>TRBV5-5|TRBJ2-1|16|TRBD2|many
CASSLEASGGYNEQFF
TGTGCCAGCAGCTTGGAGGCTAGCGGGGGATACAATGAGCAGTTCTTC
>TRBV29-1|TRBJ2-5|13|NA|many
CSVSSAGGETQYF
TGCAGCGTGAGCAGTGCCGGAGGGGAGACCCAGTACTTC
>TRBV29-1|TRBJ2-1|14|NA|many
CSVELALDYNEQFF
TGCAGCGTTGAACTAGCGCTTGACTACAATGAGCAGTTCTTC